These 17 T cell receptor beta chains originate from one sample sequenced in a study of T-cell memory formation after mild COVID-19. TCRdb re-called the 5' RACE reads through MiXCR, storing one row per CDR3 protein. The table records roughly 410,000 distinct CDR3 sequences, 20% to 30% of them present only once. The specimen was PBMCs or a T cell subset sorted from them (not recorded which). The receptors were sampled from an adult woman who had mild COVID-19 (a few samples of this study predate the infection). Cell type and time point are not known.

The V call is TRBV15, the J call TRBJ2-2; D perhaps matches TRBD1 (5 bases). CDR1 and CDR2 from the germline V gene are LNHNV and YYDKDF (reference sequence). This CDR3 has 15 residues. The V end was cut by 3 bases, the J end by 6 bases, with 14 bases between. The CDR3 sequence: CATSSRVVVAGELFF. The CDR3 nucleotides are TGTGCCACCAGCAGCAGGGTAGTTGTTGCCGGGGAGCTGTTTTTT.

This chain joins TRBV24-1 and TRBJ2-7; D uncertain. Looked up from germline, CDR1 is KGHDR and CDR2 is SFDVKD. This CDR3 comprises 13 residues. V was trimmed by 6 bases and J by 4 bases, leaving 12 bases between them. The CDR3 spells CATSSGGGYEQYF. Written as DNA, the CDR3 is TGTGCCACCAGTTCGGGCGGTGGTTACGAGCAGTACTTC.

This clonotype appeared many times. The CDR3 reads CASSLSWDSSYEQYF. In nucleotides, the CDR3 is TGCGCCAGCAGCTTGTCATGGGACAGCTCCTACGAGCAGTACTTC. The chain recombines TRBV5-1 with TRBJ2-7, with 7 positions matching TRBD1. V shed 1 base and J 0 bases; nucleotides not matched to a gene: 4. Per the germline V gene, CDR1 is SGHRS and CDR2 is YFSETQ. This CDR3 has 15 amino acids.

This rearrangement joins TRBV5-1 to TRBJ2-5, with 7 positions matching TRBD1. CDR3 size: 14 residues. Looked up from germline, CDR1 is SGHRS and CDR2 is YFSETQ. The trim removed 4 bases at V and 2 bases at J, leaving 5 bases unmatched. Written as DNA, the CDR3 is TGCGCCAGCAGCCAAGGGACAGAGCAAGAGACCCAGTACTTC. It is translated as CASSQGTEQETQYF.

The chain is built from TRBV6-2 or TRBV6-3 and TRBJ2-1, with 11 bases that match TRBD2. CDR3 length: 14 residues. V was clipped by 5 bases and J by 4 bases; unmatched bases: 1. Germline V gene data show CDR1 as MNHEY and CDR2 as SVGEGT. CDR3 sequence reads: CASSGTSGYNEQFF. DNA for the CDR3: TGTGCCAGCAGTGGGACTAGCGGATACAATGAGCAGTTCTTC.

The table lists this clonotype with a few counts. CDR3 protein: CASRGLGQEAFF. The CDR3, as DNA: TGTGCCAGCAGAGGACTGGGACAGGAAGCTTTCTTT. This sequence joins TRBV2 and TRBJ1-1, with 7 bases matching TRBD1. CDR3 length: 12 residues. Germline V gene data show CDR1 as SNHLY and CDR2 as FYNNEI. J lost 8 bases, V lost 6 bases, and 6 bases had no gene match.

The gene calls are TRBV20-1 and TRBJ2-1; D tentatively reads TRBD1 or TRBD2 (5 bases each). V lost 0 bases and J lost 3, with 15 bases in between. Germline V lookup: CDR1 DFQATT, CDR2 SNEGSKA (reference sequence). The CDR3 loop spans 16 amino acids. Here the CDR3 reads CSARDRGREGYNEQFF. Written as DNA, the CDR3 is TGCAGTGCTAGAGATCGGGGCAGGGAAGGCTACAATGAGCAGTTCTTC.

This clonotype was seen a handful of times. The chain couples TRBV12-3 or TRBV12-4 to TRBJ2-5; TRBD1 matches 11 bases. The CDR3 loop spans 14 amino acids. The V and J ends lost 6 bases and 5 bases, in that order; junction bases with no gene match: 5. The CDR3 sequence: CASRRTGGQETQYF. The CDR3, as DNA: TGTGCCAGCAGAAGGACAGGGGGCCAGGAGACCCAGTACTTC.

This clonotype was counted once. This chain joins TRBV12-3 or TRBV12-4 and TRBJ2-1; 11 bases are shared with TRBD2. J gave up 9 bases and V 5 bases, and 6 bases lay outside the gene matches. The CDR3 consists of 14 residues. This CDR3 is CASSPPGLAAEQFF. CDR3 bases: TGTGCCAGCAGTCCACCGGGACTAGCGGCTGAGCAGTTCTTC.

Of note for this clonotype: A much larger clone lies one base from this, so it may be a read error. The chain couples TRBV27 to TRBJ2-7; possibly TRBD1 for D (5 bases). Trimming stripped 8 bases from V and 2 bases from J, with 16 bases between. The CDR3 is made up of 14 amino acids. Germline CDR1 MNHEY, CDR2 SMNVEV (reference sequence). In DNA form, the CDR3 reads TGTGCCAGCCAGGGCCAGACAAGCCCCTACGAGCAGTACTTC. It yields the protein CASQGQTSPYEQYF.

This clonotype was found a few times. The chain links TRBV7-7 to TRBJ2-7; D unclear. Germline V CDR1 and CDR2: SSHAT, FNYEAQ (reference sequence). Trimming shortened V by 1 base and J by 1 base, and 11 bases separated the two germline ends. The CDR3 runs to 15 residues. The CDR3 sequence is CASSLGFDPSYEQYF. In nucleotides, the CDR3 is TGTGCCAGCAGCTTAGGGTTCGACCCATCCTACGAGCAGTACTTC.

Written as DNA, the CDR3 is TGCAGCGTGGGACGACAGAGGGGCACTGAAGCTTTCTTT. Its translation is CSVGRQRGTEAFF. This chain links TRBV29-1 with TRBJ1-1; maybe TRBD1 (5 bases). This CDR3 is 13 amino acids long. Germline V gene lookup returns CDR1 SQVTM and CDR2 ANQGSEA. Trimming took 6 bases from V and 4 from J, leaving 15 bases between them.

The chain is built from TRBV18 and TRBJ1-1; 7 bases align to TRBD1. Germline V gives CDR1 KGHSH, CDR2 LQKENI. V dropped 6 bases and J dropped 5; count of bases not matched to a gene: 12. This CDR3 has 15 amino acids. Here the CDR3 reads CASSGQTGAGTEAFF. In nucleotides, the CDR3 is TGTGCCAGCTCGGGACAAACAGGGGCGGGGACTGAAGCTTTCTTT.

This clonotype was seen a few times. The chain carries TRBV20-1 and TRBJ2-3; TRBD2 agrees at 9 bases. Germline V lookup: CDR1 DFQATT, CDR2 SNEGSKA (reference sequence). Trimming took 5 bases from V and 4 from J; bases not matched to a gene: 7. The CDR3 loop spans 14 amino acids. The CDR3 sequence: CSARDAGGADTQYF. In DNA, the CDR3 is TGCAGTGCTCGGGACGCGGGGGGGGCAGATACGCAGTATTTT.

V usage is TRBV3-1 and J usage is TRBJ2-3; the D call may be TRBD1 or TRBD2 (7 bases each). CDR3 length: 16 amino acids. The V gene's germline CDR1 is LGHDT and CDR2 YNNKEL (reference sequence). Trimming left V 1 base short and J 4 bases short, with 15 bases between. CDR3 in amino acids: CASSQVGRGRADTQYF. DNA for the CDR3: TGTGCCAGCAGCCAAGTTGGGAGGGGGCGGGCAGATACGCAGTATTTT.

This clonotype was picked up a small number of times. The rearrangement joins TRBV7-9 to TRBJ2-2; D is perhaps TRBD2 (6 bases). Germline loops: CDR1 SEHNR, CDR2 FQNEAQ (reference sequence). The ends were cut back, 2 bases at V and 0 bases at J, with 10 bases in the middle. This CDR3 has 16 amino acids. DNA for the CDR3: TGTGCCAGCAGCTTAATTGCGGGGTCGAACACCGGGGAGCTGTTTTTT. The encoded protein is CASSLIAGSNTGELFF.

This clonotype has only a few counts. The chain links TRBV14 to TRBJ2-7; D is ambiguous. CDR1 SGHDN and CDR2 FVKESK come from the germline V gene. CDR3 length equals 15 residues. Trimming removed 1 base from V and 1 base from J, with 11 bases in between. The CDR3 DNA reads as TGTGCCAGCAGCCAAGGAATAGCATGGTCCTACGAGCAGTACTTC. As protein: CASSQGIAWSYEQYF.